This note documents a single T cell receptor beta chain sequence. No cognate antigen has been identified for it. Base-call qualities are not available, and no considerably larger clone is one nucleotide away. Libraries were constructed by PCR. TCRdb records Illumina HiSeq 2500 as the sequencer. Molecular barcoding was employed in the preparation of TCR libraries, with unique molecular identifiers being used to normalize TCRbeta repertoire quantification. TCRdb reran the public reads through fastp at Q25 and MiXCR, keeping productive beta chains. CDR3 protein duplicates are merged, each entry listing the most common genes and DNA. In all, the sample holds approximately 500,000 distinct CDR3 sequences, and over 25% of those were seen once. The biggest ten clones account for 36% of the sample. The CDR3 contains 16 residues, cysteine and phenylalanine counted. Only CDR3 DNA remains: 48 bases, in frame from the first base. CDR1 SGHTA and CDR2 FQGNSA were looked up in the germline V gene. Trimming accounts for 1 base at V and 5 bases at J, while the number of junction bases matched to no gene is 5.

This record comes from a study of T-cell reconstitution after alpha-beta-depleted transplantation in children (dated by TCRdb to the mid-2010s). General notes on the study: The study quantitatively tracked T-cell immune reconstitution after TCRalphabeta/CD19-depleted allogeneic hematopoietic cell transplantation in children using TCR repertoire profiling. Study-wide findings and limitations: Apparently early alphabetaT-cell count recovery about two months after transplant reportedly relied on only several hundred rapidly expanded clones derived from non-depleted graft cells. The frequencies of hyperexpanded clones fell over the following months, and after one year, T-cell counts and TCRbeta diversity were mostly attributed to newly produced T cells. In some patients, the high TCRbeta diversity seen at day 60 was put down to recipient T cells and intrathymic progenitors that had survived conditioning.

What this sample's treatment or condition label stands for: allogeneic hematopoietic cell transplantation with graft depleted of TCRalphabeta T cells and CD19 B cells. Transplant recipients were children who received TCRalphabeta/CD19-depleted allogeneic hematopoietic cell grafts. Rearrangement joined TRBV7-2 to TRBJ2-2; a stretch of 9 junction bases matches TRBD1. Sequences were derived from PBMCs, sampled before TCRalphabeta/CD19-depleted stem cell transplant. The source is a boy in the first two years of life with Wiskott-Aldrich syndrome, due to receive a stem cell transplant. The sequenced DNA: TGTGCCAGCAGCTTAGGGGACAGGGTTCGAACCGGGGAGCTGTTTTTT. It is translated as CASSLGDRVRTGELFF.